This T cell receptor (beta chain) was sequenced for a study of OX40 agonist ivuxolimab in advanced cancers. Whole-study results and caveats: Circulating CD4+ and CD8+ T cells showed clonal expansion by week 6 at 0.1 to 3.0 mg/kg. Expanded clones were, on average, more numerous among CD8+ T cells than CD4+. Among the least clonally expanded were partial responders at 0.1-3.0 mg/kg.

A single count supports this clone. Its specificity is unknown. The V end lost 1 base, the J end lost 2 bases, and 7 bases lay between the germline ends. The CDR3 is 14 residues long. Germline V CDR1 and CDR2: MGHRA, YSYEKL. Assay: immunoSEQ multiplex PCR; the TCRdb copy retains only in-frame clones and omits some. Among around 30,000 clones listed, about 88% were seen once. This material consisted of CD4+ or CD8+ T cells sorted from blood, taken in a trial of the OX40 agonist ivuxolimab. The V call is TRBV4-1, the J call TRBJ2-3; D is ambiguous. This receptor was identified in an adult with an advanced solid tumor such as melanoma, head and neck, liver or kidney cancer. CDR3 DNA: TGCGCCAGCAGCCAAGTAACTAACACAGATACGCAGTATTTT. Amino acid sequence: CASSQVTNTDTQYF.